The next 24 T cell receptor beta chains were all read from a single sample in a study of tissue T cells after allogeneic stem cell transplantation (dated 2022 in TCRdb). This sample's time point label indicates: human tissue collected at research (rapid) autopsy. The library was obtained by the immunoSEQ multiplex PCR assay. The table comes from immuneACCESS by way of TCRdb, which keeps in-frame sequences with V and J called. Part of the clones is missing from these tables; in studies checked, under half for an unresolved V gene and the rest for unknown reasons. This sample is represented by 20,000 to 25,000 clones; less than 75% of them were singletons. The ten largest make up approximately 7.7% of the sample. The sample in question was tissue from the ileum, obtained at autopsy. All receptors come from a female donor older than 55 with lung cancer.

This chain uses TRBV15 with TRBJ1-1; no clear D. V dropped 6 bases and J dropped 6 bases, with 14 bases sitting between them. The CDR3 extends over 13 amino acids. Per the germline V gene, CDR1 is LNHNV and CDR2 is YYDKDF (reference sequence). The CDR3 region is CATSTYSAAEAFF. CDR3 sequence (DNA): TGTGCCACCAGTACATACAGCGCGGCTGAAGCTTTCTTT.

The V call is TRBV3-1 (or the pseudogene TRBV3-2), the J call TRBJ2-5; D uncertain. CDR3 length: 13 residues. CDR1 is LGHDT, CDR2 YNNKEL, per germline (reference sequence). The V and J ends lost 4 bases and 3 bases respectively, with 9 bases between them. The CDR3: CASSPQVKETQYF. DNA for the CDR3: TGTGCCAGCAGCCCCCAGGTAAAAGAGACCCAGTACTTC.

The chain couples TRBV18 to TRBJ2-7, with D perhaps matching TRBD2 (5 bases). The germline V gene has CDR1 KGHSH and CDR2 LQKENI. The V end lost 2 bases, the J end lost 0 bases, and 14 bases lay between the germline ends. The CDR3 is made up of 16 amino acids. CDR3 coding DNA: TGTGCCAGCTCACCAAAGAGAGCGGAGTTCTCCTACGAGCAGTACTTC. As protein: CASSPKRAEFSYEQYF.

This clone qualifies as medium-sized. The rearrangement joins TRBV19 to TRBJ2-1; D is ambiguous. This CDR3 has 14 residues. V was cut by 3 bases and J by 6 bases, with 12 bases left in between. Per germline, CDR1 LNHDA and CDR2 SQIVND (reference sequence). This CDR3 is CASSIRSDGNEQFF. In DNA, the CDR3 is TGTGCCAGTAGTATTAGGAGCGACGGCAATGAGCAGTTCTTC. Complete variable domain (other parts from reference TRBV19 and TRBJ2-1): DGGITQSPKYLFRKEGQNVTLSCEQNLNHDAMYWYRQDPGQGLRLIYYSQIVNDFQKGDIAEGYSVSREKKESFPLTVTSAQKNPTAFYLCASSIRSDGNEQFFGPGTRLTVL.

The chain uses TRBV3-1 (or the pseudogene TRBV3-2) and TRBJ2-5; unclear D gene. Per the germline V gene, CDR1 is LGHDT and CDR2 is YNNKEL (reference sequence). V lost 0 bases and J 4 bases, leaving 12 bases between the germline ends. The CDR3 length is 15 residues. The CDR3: CASSQDSRSRETQYF. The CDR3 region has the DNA TGTGCCAGCAGCCAAGATAGTCGCAGCCGAGAGACCCAGTACTTC.

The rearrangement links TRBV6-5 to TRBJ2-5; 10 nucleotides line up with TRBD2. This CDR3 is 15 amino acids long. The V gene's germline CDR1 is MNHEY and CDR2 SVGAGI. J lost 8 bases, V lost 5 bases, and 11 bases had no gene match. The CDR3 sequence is CASSPELAGGPTQYF. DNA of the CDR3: TGTGCCAGCAGTCCAGAATTAGCGGGAGGCCCAACCCAGTACTTC.

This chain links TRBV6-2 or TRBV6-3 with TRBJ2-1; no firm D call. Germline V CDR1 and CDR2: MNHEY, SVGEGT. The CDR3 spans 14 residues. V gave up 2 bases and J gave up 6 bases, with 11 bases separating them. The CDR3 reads CASSYGKRFNEQFF. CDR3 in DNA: TGTGCCAGCAGTTACGGGAAACGGTTCAATGAGCAGTTCTTC.

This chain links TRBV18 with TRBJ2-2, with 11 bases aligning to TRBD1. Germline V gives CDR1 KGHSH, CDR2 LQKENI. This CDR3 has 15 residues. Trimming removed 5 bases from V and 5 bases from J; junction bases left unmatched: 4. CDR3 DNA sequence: TGTGCCAGCTCATCCGGACAGGGGGCTACCGGGGAGCTGTTTTTT. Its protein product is CASSSGQGATGELFF.

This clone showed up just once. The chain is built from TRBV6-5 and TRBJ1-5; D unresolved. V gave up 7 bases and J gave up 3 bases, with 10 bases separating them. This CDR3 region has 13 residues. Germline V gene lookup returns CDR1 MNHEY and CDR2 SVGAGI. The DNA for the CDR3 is TGTGCCAGCATGTCGAGGGCCAATCAGCCCCAGCATTTT. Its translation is CASMSRANQPQHF.

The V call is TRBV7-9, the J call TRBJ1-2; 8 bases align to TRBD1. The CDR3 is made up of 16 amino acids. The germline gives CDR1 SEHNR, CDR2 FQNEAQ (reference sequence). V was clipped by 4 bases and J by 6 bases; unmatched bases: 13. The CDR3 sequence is CASSWNLRGRSDGYTF. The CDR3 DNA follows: TGTGCCAGCAGCTGGAATCTCAGGGGGCGGTCCGATGGCTACACCTTC.

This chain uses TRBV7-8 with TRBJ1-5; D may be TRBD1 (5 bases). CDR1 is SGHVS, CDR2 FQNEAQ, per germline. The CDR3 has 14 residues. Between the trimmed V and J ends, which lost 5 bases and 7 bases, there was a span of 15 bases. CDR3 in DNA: TGTGCCAGCAGCCTAACCAGGGAGTTCCAGCCCCAGCATTTT. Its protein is CASSLTREFQPQHF.

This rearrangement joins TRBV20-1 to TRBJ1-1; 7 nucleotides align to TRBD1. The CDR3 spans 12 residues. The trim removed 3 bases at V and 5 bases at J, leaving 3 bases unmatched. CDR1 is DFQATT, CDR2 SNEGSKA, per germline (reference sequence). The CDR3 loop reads CSASRGRTEAFF. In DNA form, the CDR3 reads TGCAGTGCTAGTAGGGGGCGGACTGAAGCTTTCTTT.

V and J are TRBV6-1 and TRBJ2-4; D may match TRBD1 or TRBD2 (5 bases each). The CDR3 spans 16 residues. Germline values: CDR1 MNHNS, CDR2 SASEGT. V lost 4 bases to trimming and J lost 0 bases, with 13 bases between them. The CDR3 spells CASSGDAGPAKNIQYF. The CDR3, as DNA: TGTGCCAGCAGTGGGGACGCCGGGCCAGCCAAAAACATTCAGTACTTC.

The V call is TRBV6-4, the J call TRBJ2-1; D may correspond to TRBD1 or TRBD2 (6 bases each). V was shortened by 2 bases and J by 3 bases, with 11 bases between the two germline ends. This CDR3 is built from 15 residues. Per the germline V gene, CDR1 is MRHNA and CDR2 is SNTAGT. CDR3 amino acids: CASSDEGGGYNEQFF. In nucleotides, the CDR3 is TGTGCCAGCAGTGACGAGGGGGGAGGCTACAATGAGCAGTTCTTC.

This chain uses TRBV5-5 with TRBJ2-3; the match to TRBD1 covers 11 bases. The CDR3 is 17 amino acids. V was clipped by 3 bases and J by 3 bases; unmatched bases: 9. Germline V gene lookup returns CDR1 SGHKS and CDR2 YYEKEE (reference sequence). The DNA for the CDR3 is TGTGCCAGCAGCTCAATTGGGACAGGGGGACGGACAGATACGCAGTATTTT. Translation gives CASSSIGTGGRTDTQYF.

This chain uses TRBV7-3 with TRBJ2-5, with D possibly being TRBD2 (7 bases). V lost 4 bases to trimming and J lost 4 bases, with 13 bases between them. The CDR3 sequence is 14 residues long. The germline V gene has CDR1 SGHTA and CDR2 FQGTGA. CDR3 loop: CASSSGGLGETQYF. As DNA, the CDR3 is TGTGCCAGCAGCTCCGGGGGGCTCGGAGAGACCCAGTACTTC.

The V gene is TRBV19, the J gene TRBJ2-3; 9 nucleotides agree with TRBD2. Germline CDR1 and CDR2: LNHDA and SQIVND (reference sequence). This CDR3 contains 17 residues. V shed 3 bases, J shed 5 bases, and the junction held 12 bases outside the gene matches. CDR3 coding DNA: TGTGCCAGTAGTATTCATGCGGGAGGGGACCCACGAGATACGCAGTATTTT. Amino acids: CASSIHAGGDPRDTQYF. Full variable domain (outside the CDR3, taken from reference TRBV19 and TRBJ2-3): DGGITQSPKYLFRKEGQNVTLSCEQNLNHDAMYWYRQDPGQGLRLIYYSQIVNDFQKGDIAEGYSVSREKKESFPLTVTSAQKNPTAFYLCASSIHAGGDPRDTQYFGPGTRLTVL.

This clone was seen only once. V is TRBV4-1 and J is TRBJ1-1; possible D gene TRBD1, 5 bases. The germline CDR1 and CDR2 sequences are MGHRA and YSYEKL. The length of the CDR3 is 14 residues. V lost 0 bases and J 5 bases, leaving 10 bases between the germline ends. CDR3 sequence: CASSQDTGGTEAFF. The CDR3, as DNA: TGCGCCAGCAGCCAAGATACAGGTGGAACTGAAGCTTTCTTT.

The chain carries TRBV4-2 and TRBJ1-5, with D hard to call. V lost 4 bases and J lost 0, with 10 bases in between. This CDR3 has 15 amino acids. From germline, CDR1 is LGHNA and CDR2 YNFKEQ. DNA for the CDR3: TGTGCCAGCAGCCCCTCCCGAAATAGCAATCAGCCCCAGCATTTT. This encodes CASSPSRNSNQPQHF.

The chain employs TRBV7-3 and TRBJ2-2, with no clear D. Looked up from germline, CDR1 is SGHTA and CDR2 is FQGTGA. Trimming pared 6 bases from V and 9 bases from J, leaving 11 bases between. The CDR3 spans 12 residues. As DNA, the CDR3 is TGTGCCAGCAGTCTATGGGGAAGGGAGCTGTTTTTT. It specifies CASSLWGRELFF.

The CDR3: CAWSSGGPYEQYF. The CDR3 bases are TGTGCCTGGAGTAGCGGGGGCCCCTACGAGCAGTACTTC. The V and J genes are TRBV30 and TRBJ2-7, with 8 bases fitting TRBD2. V lost 2 bases, J lost 2 bases, and 2 bases stayed unmatched. The CDR3 is 13 residues long. CDR1 is GTSNPN, CDR2 SVGIG, per germline (reference sequence).

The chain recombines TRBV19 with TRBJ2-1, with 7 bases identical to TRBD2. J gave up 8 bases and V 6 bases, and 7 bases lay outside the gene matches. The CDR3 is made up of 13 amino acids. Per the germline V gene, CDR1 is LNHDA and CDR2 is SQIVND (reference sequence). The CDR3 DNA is TGTGCCAGTAGGCGGGGAGGGGTCCATGAGCAGTTCTTC. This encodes CASRRGGVHEQFF.

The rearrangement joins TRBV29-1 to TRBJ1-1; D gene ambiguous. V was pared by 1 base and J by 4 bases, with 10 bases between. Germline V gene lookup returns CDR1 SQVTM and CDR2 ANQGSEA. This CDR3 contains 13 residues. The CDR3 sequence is CSVEAPRRTEAFF. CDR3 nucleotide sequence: TGCAGCGTTGAAGCCCCTCGGCGCACTGAAGCTTTCTTT. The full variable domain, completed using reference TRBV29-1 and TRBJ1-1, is SAVISQKPSRDICQRGTSLTIQCQVDSQVTMMFWYRQQPGQSLTLIATANQGSEATYESGFVIDKFPISRPNLTFSTLTVSNMSPEDSSIYLCSVEAPRRTEAFFGQGTRLTVV.

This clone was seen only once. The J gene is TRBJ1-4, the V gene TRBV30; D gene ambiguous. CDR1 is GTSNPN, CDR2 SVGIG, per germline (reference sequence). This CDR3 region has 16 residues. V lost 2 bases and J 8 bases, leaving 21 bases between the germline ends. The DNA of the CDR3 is TGTGCCTGGAGTACCGGTGTGGGAAGGCCCCTGGAAAAACTGTTTTTT. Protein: CAWSTGVGRPLEKLFF.